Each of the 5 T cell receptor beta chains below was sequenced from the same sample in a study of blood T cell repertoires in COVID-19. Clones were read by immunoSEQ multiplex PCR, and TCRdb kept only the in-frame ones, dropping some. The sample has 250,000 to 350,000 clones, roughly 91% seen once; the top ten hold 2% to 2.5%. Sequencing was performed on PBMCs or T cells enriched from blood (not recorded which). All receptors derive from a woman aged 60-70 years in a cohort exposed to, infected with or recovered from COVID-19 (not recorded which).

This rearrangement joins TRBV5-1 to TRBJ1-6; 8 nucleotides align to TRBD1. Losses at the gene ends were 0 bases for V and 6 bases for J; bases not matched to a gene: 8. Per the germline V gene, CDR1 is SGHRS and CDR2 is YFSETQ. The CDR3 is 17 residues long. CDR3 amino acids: CASSLVGQGAGNSPLHF. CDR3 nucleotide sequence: TGCGCCAGCAGCTTGGTGGGGCAGGGGGCTGGTAATTCACCCCTCCACTTT.

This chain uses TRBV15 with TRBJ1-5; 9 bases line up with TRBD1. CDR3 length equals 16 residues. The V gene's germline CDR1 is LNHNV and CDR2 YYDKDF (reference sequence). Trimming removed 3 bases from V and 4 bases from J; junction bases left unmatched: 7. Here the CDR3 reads CATSRRTGTGNQPQHF. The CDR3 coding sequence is TGTGCCACCAGCAGGAGGACCGGGACAGGGAATCAGCCCCAGCATTTT. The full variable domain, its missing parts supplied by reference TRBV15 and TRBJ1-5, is DAMVIQNPRYQVTQFGKPVTLSCSQTLNHNVMYWYQQKSSQAPKLLFHYYDKDFNNEADTPDNFQSRRPNTSFCFLDIRSPGLGDTAMYLCATSRRTGTGNQPQHFGDGTRLSIL.

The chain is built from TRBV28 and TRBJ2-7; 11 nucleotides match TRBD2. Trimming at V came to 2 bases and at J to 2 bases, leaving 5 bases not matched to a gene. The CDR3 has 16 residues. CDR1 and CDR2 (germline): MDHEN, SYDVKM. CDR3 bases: TGTGCCAGCAGTTTACGACTAGCGGGATACACCTACGAGCAGTACTTC. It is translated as CASSLRLAGYTYEQYF.

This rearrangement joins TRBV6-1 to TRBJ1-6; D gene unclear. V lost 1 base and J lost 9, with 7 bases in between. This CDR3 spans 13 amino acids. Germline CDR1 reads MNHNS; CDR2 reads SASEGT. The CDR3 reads CASSEGEGSPLHF. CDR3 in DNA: TGTGCCAGCAGTGAAGGAGAGGGTTCACCCCTCCACTTT.

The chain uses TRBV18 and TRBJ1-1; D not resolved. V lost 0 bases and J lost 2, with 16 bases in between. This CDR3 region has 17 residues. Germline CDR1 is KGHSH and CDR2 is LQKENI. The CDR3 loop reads CASSPPNSGSFNTEAFF. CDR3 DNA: TGTGCCAGCTCACCACCTAATTCCGGGTCATTTAACACTGAAGCTTTCTTT.